This passage covers 28 T cell receptor beta chains from one sample sequenced in a study of T cell changes during pregnancy in multiple sclerosis (dated by TCRdb to the late 2010s). Libraries were built with the immunoSEQ multiplex PCR assay. Drawn from immuneACCESS, this table holds only the in-frame rearrangements with V and J called that TCRdb kept. Clones are partly lost; checked studies trace under half to an unresolved V gene and leave the rest unexplained. This sample gives tens of thousands of clones in total; around 93% of them show up just once. The top ten clones comprise around 1.8% of the sample. This material consisted of peripheral blood, taken in the first trimester of pregnancy. The receptors come from a female donor in good health, enrolled as a control in a pregnancy study.

The chain links TRBV28 to TRBJ2-7, with D possibly matching TRBD1 (6 bases). Trimming stripped 6 bases from V and 2 bases from J, with 17 bases between. This CDR3 spans 15 amino acids. Looked up from germline, CDR1 is MDHEN and CDR2 is SYDVKM. Here the CDR3 reads CASRAFGDTPYEQYF. The CDR3 DNA follows: TGTGCCAGCAGGGCCTTTGGGGACACCCCCTACGAGCAGTACTTC.

The chain links TRBV9 to TRBJ2-1; D is undetermined. The length of the CDR3 is 15 residues. CDR1 is SGDLS, CDR2 YYNGEE, per germline. Trimming stripped 1 base from V and 0 bases from J, with 8 bases between. The CDR3 region is CASSVWWASYNEQFF. The CDR3, as DNA: TGTGCCAGCAGCGTATGGTGGGCCTCCTACAATGAGCAGTTCTTC.

The CDR3 DNA reads as TGTGCCAGCAGCAGGGGAGCGGGGGGGATTTACAATGAGCAGTTCTTC. Encoded protein: CASSRGAGGIYNEQFF. This chain connects TRBV7-3 to TRBJ2-1, with TRBD2 matching 10 bases. The CDR3 loop spans 16 amino acids. CDR1 and CDR2 from the germline V gene are SGHTA and FQGTGA. V lost 5 bases, J lost 4 bases, and 8 bases stayed unmatched. The complete variable domain, with remaining parts taken from reference TRBV7-3 and TRBJ2-1, reads GAGVSQTPSNKVTEKGKYVELRCDPISGHTALYWYRQSLGQGPEFLIYFQGTGAADDSGLPNDRFFAVRPEGSVSTLKIQRTERGDSAVYLCASSRGAGGIYNEQFFGPGTRLTVL.

The chain combines TRBV11-1 with TRBJ2-7, with TRBD2 matching 10 bases. Looked up from germline, CDR1 is SGHAT and CDR2 is FQDESV (reference sequence). V lost 4 bases to trimming and J lost 2 bases; unmatched junction nucleotides: 8. The CDR3 sequence is 16 residues long. Here the CDR3 DNA reads TGTGCCAGCAGCTACTCGACTAGCGGGTCCCCCTACGAGCAGTACTTC. Its protein product is CASSYSTSGSPYEQYF.

V is TRBV5-6 and J is TRBJ1-2, with D possibly matching TRBD1 (5 bases). The CDR3 is made up of 14 amino acids. Germline V CDR1 and CDR2: SGHDT, YYEEEE. Deletions cut 4 bases from V and 8 bases from J, with 18 bases between. The CDR3 loop reads CASSPRGAERGYTF. DNA of the CDR3: TGTGCCAGCAGCCCTAGGGGTGCGGAAAGAGGCTACACCTTC.

The chain joins TRBV28 to TRBJ2-7; possible D gene TRBD2, 6 bases. CDR1 is MDHEN, CDR2 SYDVKM, per germline. Trimming took off 7 bases at V and 1 base at J, with 14 bases between the two ends. The CDR3 is 14 residues long. CDR3: CASMRGVWSYEQYF. The CDR3 DNA follows: TGTGCCAGCATGCGGGGTGTTTGGTCCTACGAGCAGTACTTC.

The V call is TRBV6-1, the J call TRBJ1-1; 10 bases match TRBD1. The length of the CDR3 is 14 residues. CDR1 MNHNS and CDR2 SASEGT come from the germline V gene. The V gene end was trimmed by 3 bases and the J gene end by 6 bases; junction bases not matched to a gene: 4. The CDR3, as DNA: TGTGCCAGCAGTGACTTTGGACAGGGGGCTGAAGCTTTCTTT. It specifies CASSDFGQGAEAFF.

The chain links TRBV12-5 to TRBJ1-1; no firm D call. Germline CDR1 reads LGHNT; CDR2 reads FRNRAP. The V gene lost 7 bases and the J gene lost 7 bases, with 7 bases spanning the gap. CDR3 length: 10 residues. Written as DNA, the CDR3 is TGTGCTAGTGCACGGGGTGAAGCTTTCTTT. Translation: CASARGEAFF.

DNA for the CDR3: TGTGCCAGCAGCTCGCCGGGACAGGGATTGATTTTCTTT. Residues: CASSSPGQGLIFF. The chain uses TRBV11-3 and TRBJ1-1; 9 nucleotides match TRBD1. This CDR3 spans 13 amino acids. With 4 bases clipped from V and 13 bases from J, the junction kept 10 bases outside the gene matches. Germline-derived CDR1 and CDR2 are SGHNT and YENEEA.

As DNA, the CDR3 is TGTGCCAGCGAGATGAACACTGAAGCTTTCTTT. Amino acids: CASEMNTEAFF. The chain combines TRBV28 with TRBJ1-1; D gene uncertain. This CDR3 contains 11 residues. V was shortened by 8 bases and J by 0 bases, with 4 bases between the two germline ends. Germline V gene lookup returns CDR1 MDHEN and CDR2 SYDVKM.

The table lists this clone with a count of one. The rearrangement joins TRBV10-3 to TRBJ1-3; a possible D gene is TRBD1 (6 bases). CDR1 is ENHRY and CDR2 is SYGVKD in the germline V gene. This CDR3 has 15 amino acids. The V and J ends lost 2 bases and 6 bases respectively, with 14 bases between them. The CDR3 spells CAISERLQGENTIYF. Here the CDR3 DNA reads TGTGCCATCAGTGAGAGGCTACAGGGAGAAAACACCATATATTTT.

This chain uses TRBV11-3 with TRBJ2-5, with D tentatively TRBD1 (5 bases). Trimming cost V 5 bases and J 1 base, with 5 bases left between them. The CDR3 loop spans 12 amino acids. Looked up from germline, CDR1 is SGHNT and CDR2 is YENEEA. CDR3 protein: CASSRGQETQYF. In nucleotides, the CDR3 is TGTGCCAGCAGCAGGGGCCAAGAGACCCAGTACTTC. Variable domain in full (rest from reference TRBV11-3 and TRBJ2-5): EAGVVQSPRYKIIEKKQPVAFWCNPISGHNTLYWYLQNLGQGPELLIRYENEEAVDDSQLPKDRFSAERLKGVDSTLKIQPAELGDSAVYLCASSRGQETQYFGPGTRLLVL.

V usage is TRBV5-1 and J usage is TRBJ1-6, with D tentatively TRBD1 (5 bases). The CDR3 length is 14 residues. From germline, CDR1 is SGHRS and CDR2 YFSETQ. Trimming shortened V by 0 bases and J by 7 bases, and 8 bases separated the two germline ends. CDR3 residues: CASSLAGLNSPLHF. DNA of the CDR3: TGCGCCAGCAGCTTGGCGGGACTCAATTCACCCCTCCACTTT.

This chain uses TRBV4-3 with TRBJ2-4; possible D gene TRBD1, 6 bases. Between the trimmed V and J ends, which lost 6 bases and 1 base, there was a span of 10 bases. Germline V gene data show CDR1 as LGHNA and CDR2 as YSLEER. The CDR3 is 14 amino acids. CDR3: CASSNREAKNIQYF. The CDR3 DNA reads as TGCGCCAGCAGTAACAGGGAGGCCAAAAACATTCAGTACTTC.

This chain joins TRBV5-6 and TRBJ2-5; D is possibly TRBD1 (6 bases). Germline V lookup: CDR1 SGHDT, CDR2 YYEEEE. Trimming stripped 7 bases from V and 1 base from J, with 14 bases between. There are 14 residues in the CDR3. The CDR3 coding sequence is TGTGCCAGCGCCCCATACAGGGTCCAAGAGACCCAGTACTTC. Its protein is CASAPYRVQETQYF.

The chain employs TRBV5-6 and TRBJ1-1, with TRBD1 as a possible D gene (5 bases). CDR3 length: 18 amino acids. Trimming took off 3 bases at V and 1 base at J, with 22 bases between the two ends. Per germline, CDR1 SGHDT and CDR2 YYEEEE. The CDR3 DNA reads as TGTGCCAGCAGCTCCTCAGGGTTACCTTATCTACCGAACACTGAAGCTTTCTTT. Translating it yields CASSSSGLPYLPNTEAFF.

The genes are TRBV19 and TRBJ1-6; a possible D gene is TRBD1 (5 bases). There are 13 residues in the CDR3. Germline V gives CDR1 LNHDA, CDR2 SQIVND (reference sequence). Trimming cost V 8 bases and J 3 bases, with 8 bases left between them. The CDR3 sequence is CASSQGYNSPLHF. CDR3 DNA: TGTGCCAGTTCGCAGGGCTATAATTCACCCCTCCACTTT.

The V and J genes are TRBV5-6 and TRBJ2-7; 10 bases line up with TRBD2. The germline V gene encodes CDR1 SGHDT and CDR2 YYEEEE. The CDR3 is made up of 15 amino acids. V lost 4 bases and J lost 3; bases outside the gene matches: 7. This chain's CDR3 is CASSPEASGGYEQYF. The CDR3 DNA reads as TGTGCCAGCAGCCCGGAGGCTAGCGGGGGCTACGAGCAGTACTTC.

The V gene is TRBV15, the J gene TRBJ1-5; 7 positions match TRBD1. Trimming removed 5 bases from V and 1 base from J; junction bases left unmatched: 2. The CDR3 contains 14 residues. The germline CDR1 and CDR2 sequences are LNHNV and YYDKDF (reference sequence). The CDR3 sequence is CATSEQGSNQPQHF. The DNA for the CDR3 is TGTGCCACCAGCGAACAGGGGAGCAATCAGCCCCAGCATTTT.

The chain combines TRBV27 with TRBJ1-6; D is possibly TRBD1 (5 bases). The CDR3 has 16 amino acids. Germline V gene lookup returns CDR1 MNHEY and CDR2 SMNVEV (reference sequence). V was shortened by 2 bases and J by 5 bases, with 13 bases between the two germline ends. The DNA of the CDR3 is TGTGCCAGCAGTTTAGGGGTTGTAGGGGATAATTCACCCCTCCACTTT. It specifies CASSLGVVGDNSPLHF.

This sequence joins TRBV30 and TRBJ2-7, with 10 bases lining up with TRBD1. Germline V gene data show CDR1 as GTSNPN and CDR2 as SVGIG (reference sequence). The trim removed 3 bases at V and 7 bases at J, leaving 6 bases unmatched. The CDR3 length is 13 residues. CDR3 sequence (DNA): TGTGCCTGGAGACGGGACAGGGGTGGGGAGCAGTACTTC. This encodes CAWRRDRGGEQYF.

The gene calls are TRBV4-3 and TRBJ2-4, with 9 positions matching TRBD2. V lost 1 base to trimming and J lost 5 bases; unmatched junction nucleotides: 6. Per the germline V gene, CDR1 is LGHNA and CDR2 is YSLEER. This CDR3 contains 16 residues. CDR3 in amino acids: CASSQARGGAQNIQYF. The CDR3 bases are TGCGCCAGCAGCCAAGCGCGCGGGGGGGCTCAAAACATTCAGTACTTC.

V gene TRBV4-2 combines with J gene TRBJ1-2; 8 bases are a match to TRBD1. Germline lookup yields CDR1 LGHNA and CDR2 YNFKEQ. Unmatched junction bases numbered 8, after V lost 3 bases and J lost 8 bases. The CDR3 runs to 14 residues. DNA of the CDR3: TGTGCCAGCAGCCATAAGGACAGGGAGAGCGGCTACACCTTC. Translated: CASSHKDRESGYTF.

The chain couples TRBV5-4 to TRBJ1-1, with D hard to call. Germline CDR1 is SGHNT and CDR2 is YYREEE (reference sequence). The CDR3 has 13 residues. With 0 bases removed from V and 7 bases from J, the gap between germline ends came to 10 bases. The DNA of the CDR3 is TGTGCCAGCAGCTTGGAGCGGCACCTTGAAGCTTTCTTT. Translated, it gives CASSLERHLEAFF.

V is TRBV9 and J is TRBJ2-1; 8 bases agree with TRBD1. The trim removed 0 bases at V and 7 bases at J, leaving 6 bases unmatched. Germline CDR1 SGDLS, CDR2 YYNGEE. This CDR3 comprises 15 residues. CDR3 residues: CASSVVLGQVNEQFF. In DNA, the CDR3 is TGTGCCAGCAGCGTAGTCCTGGGACAGGTAAATGAGCAGTTCTTC.

V usage is TRBV4-1 and J usage is TRBJ2-1; 8 nucleotides agree with TRBD2. The CDR3 runs to 15 residues. Germline V gene data show CDR1 as MGHRA and CDR2 as YSYEKL. V trimming: 4 bases; J trimming: 2 bases; junction bases outside the gene matches: 4. In nucleotides, the CDR3 is TGCGCCAGCAGCCTCAGCGGGGGAACCTACAATGAGCAGTTCTTC. This gives the protein CASSLSGGTYNEQFF.

The chain links TRBV12-5 to TRBJ2-1, with 9 positions matching TRBD2. Trimming took 5 bases from V and 6 from J; bases not matched to a gene: 5. Germline V lookup: CDR1 LGHNT, CDR2 FRNRAP. The CDR3 spans 14 residues. The CDR3 sequence is CASGQGTSINEQFF. The CDR3 bases are TGTGCTAGTGGTCAGGGGACTAGCATCAATGAGCAGTTCTTC.

This clone was seen only once. The chain combines TRBV5-6 with TRBJ2-3, with 10 positions matching TRBD1. Germline V gene lookup returns CDR1 SGHDT and CDR2 YYEEEE. Trimming took 4 bases from V and 9 from J; bases not matched to a gene: 2. The CDR3 is 12 amino acids. In nucleotides, the CDR3 is TGTGCCAGCAGCGCGGACAGGGGGACGCAGTATTTT. Protein product: CASSADRGTQYF.